The text below deals with one T cell receptor (beta chain). These data belong to a study of T cells after yellow fever vaccination. There are 16 residues in the CDR3. V was pared by 4 bases and J by 4 bases, with 17 bases between. Germline loops: CDR1 SGHRS, CDR2 YFSETQ. Via MiXCR, TCRdb re-called the 5' RACE reads, giving one row per CDR3 protein. Of hundreds of thousands of distinct CDR3 sequences in the sample, roughly 7.5% were seen once. The rearrangement uses TRBV5-1 and TRBJ1-4; D is undetermined. This specimen was PBMCs, taken roughly seven weeks after the first yellow fever vaccination. This sequence originates from a man aged 18 to 30 who received the YFV17D yellow fever vaccine. CDR3 nucleotides: TGCGCCAGCAGCCTAACAGTTCCCGCGGGTAATGAAAAACTGTTTTTT. Translating gives CASSLTVPAGNEKLFF.